The clone carrying this T cell receptor beta chain has only a few counts. Researchers amplified the TCR beta CDR3 regions from RNA transcripts. The HTBI primer set drove a first-round RT-PCR of the TCR CDR3. TCRdb re-called the multiplex PCR reads through MiXCR, storing one row per CDR3 protein. The data show about 640,000 distinct CDR3 sequences, with more than 14% seen just once and 9.5% to 15% held by the top ten. This entry belongs to a study of T cells in Graves' hyperthyroidism and ophthalmopathy. V was clipped by 1 base and J by 15 bases, with 19 bases between them. CDR1 and CDR2 from the germline V gene are GTSNPN and SVGIG (reference sequence). The CDR3 runs to 13 residues. PBMCs were collected from an approximately 10 ml volume of fresh peripheral blood.

The sequence was collected from a woman aged 45-65 years with Graves' ophthalmopathy. The source material was blood. The chain combines TRBV30 with TRBJ2-1; tentatively, D is TRBD1 (5 bases). The CDR3 DNA reads as TGTGCCTGGAGTGCCTCCCTGGGCCAGGGTCGGTTCTTC. Amino acid sequence: CAWSASLGQGRFF. Drawing the rest from reference TRBV30 and TRBJ2-1, the complete variable domain is SQTIHQWPATLVQPVGSPLSLECTVEGTSNPNLYWYRQAAGRGLQLLFYSVGIGQISSEVPQNLSASRPQDRQFILSSKKLLLSDSGFYLCAWSASLGQGRFFGPGTRLTVL.